This T cell receptor beta chain was observed in a study of human T cells and chemical hapten exposure. On the study more broadly: Throughout a study of 20 to 30 weeks, patients underwent weekly scalp administration of diphenylcyclopropenone doses. Mostly female patients had alopecia areata, totalis or universalis. Variation in per-sample TCR yields came mainly from small pooled library volume differences.

TCRdb reprocessed the RACE reads with MiXCR, giving one entry per CDR3 protein. The sample records about 380,000 distinct CDR3 sequences, 5% to 6.5% being singletons. This clonotype was seen repeatedly, ten times or more. Described time point: pre-sensitization, week 0. Treatment described: therapeutic diphenylcyclopropenone sensitization with weekly scalp DPC. The germline V gene encodes CDR1 DFQATT and CDR2 SNEGSKA (reference sequence). The CDR3 covers 14 residues. V gave up 4 bases and J gave up 0 bases, with 10 bases separating them. The chain uses TRBV20-1 and TRBJ1-3; D possibly corresponds to TRBD1 (5 bases). Sequenced material: whole blood, taken in connection with sensitization to the hapten diphenylcyclopropenone (DPC). This TCR was sampled from a woman between 45 and 65 years old with alopecia areata. Some clones in this sample may be carry-over from other donors' samples. The CDR3 region is CSATGTASGNTIYF. The CDR3 coding sequence is TGCAGTGCTACAGGGACGGCCTCTGGAAACACCATATATTTT.